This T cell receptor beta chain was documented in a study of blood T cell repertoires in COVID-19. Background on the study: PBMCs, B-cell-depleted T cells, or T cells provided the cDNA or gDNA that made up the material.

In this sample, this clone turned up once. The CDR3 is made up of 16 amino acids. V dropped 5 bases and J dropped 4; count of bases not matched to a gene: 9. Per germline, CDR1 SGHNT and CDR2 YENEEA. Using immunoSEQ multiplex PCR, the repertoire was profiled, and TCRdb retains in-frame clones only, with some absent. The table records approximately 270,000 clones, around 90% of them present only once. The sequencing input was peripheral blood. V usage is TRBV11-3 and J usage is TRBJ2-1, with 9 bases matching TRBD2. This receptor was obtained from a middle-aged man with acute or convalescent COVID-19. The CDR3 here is CASSPLSGGIYNEQFF. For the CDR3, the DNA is TGTGCCAGCAGCCCCCTGAGCGGGGGGATATACAATGAGCAGTTCTTC.